Listed below are T cell receptor beta chains from one sample, sequenced in a study of OX40 agonist ivuxolimab in advanced cancers. The method was immunoSEQ multiplex PCR; TCRdb's version includes in-frame clones alone and lacks a portion of them. The sample holds around 84,000 clones, about 84% seen once. The sequenced sample was CD4+ or CD8+ T cells sorted from blood, obtained in a trial of the OX40 agonist ivuxolimab. The receptors originated from an adult with an advanced solid tumor such as melanoma, head and neck, liver or kidney cancer. The conserved cysteine and the conserved F or W are not part of the CDR3 here.

TRBJ2-7 | TRBV7-2 | ASSTARGSGNYEQY
TRBJ2-2 | TRBV28 | ASSLWGHSNTGELF
TRBJ2-1 | TRBV11-2 | ASSADLAGGVNEQF
TRBJ1-5 | TRBV28 | ASSLYGPMDQPQH
TRBJ1-4 | TRBV29-1 | SAWSEKLF
TRBJ1-2 | TRBV6-5 | ASSRQGFYGYT
TRBJ2-3 | TRBV5-1 | ASSLGLRARTSTDTQY
TRBJ1-4 | TRBV11-1 | ASSFRSRDEKLF
TRBJ2-4 | TRBV28 | ASSLGQGEIKNIQY
TRBJ1-1 | TRBV9 | ASSVGAGAQDTEAF
TRBJ2-3 | TRBV4-1 | ASSQDLRLALIRTDTQY
TRBJ2-5 | TRBV2 | ASSERGETQY
TRBJ2-1 | TRBV28 | ASIPPLPRGRNNEQF
TRBJ2-5 | TRBV5-4 | ASSTVQGSIAQETQY
TRBJ1-3 | TRBV28 | ASSLWTGRRSGNTIY
TRBJ2-7 | TRBV5-6 | ASSLNPTPRYEQY
TRBJ2-1 | TRBV5-1 | ASTLVTSGGNEQF
TRBJ2-5 | TRBV2 | ASNRRGYQETQY
TRBJ2-2 | TRBV19 | ASSIPNTGELF
TRBJ2-1 | TRBV7-2 | ASSLRNEQF
TRBJ1-4 | TRBV4-2 | ASSQGDFNEKLF
TRBJ2-2 | TRBV9 | ASSVATHSGFTGELF
TRBJ1-1 | TRBV12-5 | ASGIGQVGTEAF